These 5 T cell receptor beta chains share one sample of origin, sequenced in a study of early T cells in non-severe SARS-CoV-2 infection (dated by TCRdb to about 2021). The library was prepared using 5' RACE. For sequencing, a NextSeq 500 was employed. Using fastp trimming at Q25 and MiXCR clonotype assembly, TCRdb reanalyzed the public sequencing data and kept in-frame beta chains. A single entry per CDR3 protein holds the most common genes and DNA from its merged rows. The sample yields about 64,000 distinct CDR3 sequences; more than 15% were counted once. The ten largest clonotypes hold roughly 9% of the sample. Sequences were derived from whole blood, sampled at baseline. Receptors were obtained from an adult who was a healthcare worker with PCR-confirmed SARS-CoV-2 infection or an uninfected control (not recorded which).

This clonotype was observed a handful of times. This chain links TRBV20-1 with TRBJ1-6, with D perhaps matching TRBD1 (5 bases). The germline CDR1 and CDR2 sequences are DFQATT and SNEGSKA (reference sequence). V gave up 3 bases and J gave up 6 bases, with 9 bases separating them. CDR3 length: 13 residues. In DNA form, the CDR3 reads TGCAGTGCTAGGGCAGGGAGTAATTCACCCCTCCACTTT. Its protein product is CSARAGSNSPLHF.

The rearrangement links TRBV2 to TRBJ1-2; the D gene is possibly TRBD1 (6 bases). Germline V gives CDR1 SNHLY, CDR2 FYNNEI. The CDR3 covers 13 residues. V was clipped by 4 bases and J by 4 bases, with 10 bases between them. In nucleotides, the CDR3 is TGTGCCAGCAGTGGAGACAGGTTCTATGGCTACACCTTC. This codes for CASSGDRFYGYTF.

This chain uses TRBV2 with TRBJ1-6; D is possibly TRBD1 (6 bases). This CDR3 has 16 amino acids. With 6 bases removed from V and 0 bases from J, the gap between germline ends came to 12 bases. Germline values: CDR1 SNHLY, CDR2 FYNNEI. In DNA, the CDR3 is TGTGCCAGCAGGATAAACAGGGCCTCCTATAATTCACCCCTCCACTTT. Amino acids: CASRINRASYNSPLHF. Based on the CDR3 plus reference TRBV2 and TRBJ1-6, the full variable domain is EPEVTQTPSHQVTQMGQEVILRCVPISNHLYFYWYRQILGQKVEFLVSFYNNEISEKSEIFDDQFSVERPDGSNFTLKIRSTKLEDSAMYFCASRINRASYNSPLHFGNGTRLTVT.

Only one count was recorded for this clonotype. J is TRBJ2-2 and V is TRBV6-2 or TRBV6-3, with D tentatively TRBD1 (6 bases). V was shortened by 5 bases and J by 6 bases, with 19 bases between the two germline ends. The length of the CDR3 is 16 residues. Germline V lookup: CDR1 MNHEY, CDR2 SVGEGT. CDR3 in DNA: TGTGCCAGCAGTGATGCCGGGACACTGGGGGCCGGGGAGCTGTTTTTT. Residues: CASSDAGTLGAGELFF.

This clonotype turned up a few times. The chain employs TRBV29-1 and TRBJ2-3; weak D call: TRBD2 (5 bases). CDR3 size: 13 residues. Germline V gene sequence: CDR1 SQVTM, CDR2 ANQGSEA. The V end lost 4 bases, the J end lost 0 bases, and 8 bases lay between the germline ends. DNA for the CDR3: TGCAGCGTTGGTCGGGATAGCACAGATACGCAGTATTTT. This gives the protein CSVGRDSTDTQYF.